The T cell receptor (beta chain) under discussion was sequenced for a study of identical twins. TCRdb recomputed calls from the 5' RACE reads with MiXCR, one row per CDR3 protein. The sample yields 500,000 or so distinct CDR3 sequences, roughly 21% seen once. Germline assignment: CDR1 SGHRS and CDR2 YFSETQ. The CDR3 loop spans 12 amino acids. V was pared by 2 bases and J by 11 bases, with 11 bases between. This sample was shared with a second study, whose subject was T cells expressing NK-cell markers.

The source of this sequence is a young woman in good health. The sample was CD4+ T cells sorted from blood. J is TRBJ2-1 and V is TRBV5-1, with unresolved D. Here the CDR3 reads CASSLPGPKQFF. CDR3 DNA: TGCGCCAGCAGCTTACCGGGCCCAAAGCAGTTCTTC.